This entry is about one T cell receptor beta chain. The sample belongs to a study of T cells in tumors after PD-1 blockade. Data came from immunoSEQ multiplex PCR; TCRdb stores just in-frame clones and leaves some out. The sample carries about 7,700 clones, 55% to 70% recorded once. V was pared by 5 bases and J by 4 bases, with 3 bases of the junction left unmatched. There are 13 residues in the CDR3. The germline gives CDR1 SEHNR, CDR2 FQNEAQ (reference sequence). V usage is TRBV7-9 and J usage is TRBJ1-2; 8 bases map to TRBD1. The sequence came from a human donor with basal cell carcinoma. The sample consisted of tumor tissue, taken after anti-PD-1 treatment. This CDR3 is CASSQDRVYGYTF. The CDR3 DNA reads TGTGCCAGCAGCCAGGACAGGGTCTATGGCTACACCTTC.